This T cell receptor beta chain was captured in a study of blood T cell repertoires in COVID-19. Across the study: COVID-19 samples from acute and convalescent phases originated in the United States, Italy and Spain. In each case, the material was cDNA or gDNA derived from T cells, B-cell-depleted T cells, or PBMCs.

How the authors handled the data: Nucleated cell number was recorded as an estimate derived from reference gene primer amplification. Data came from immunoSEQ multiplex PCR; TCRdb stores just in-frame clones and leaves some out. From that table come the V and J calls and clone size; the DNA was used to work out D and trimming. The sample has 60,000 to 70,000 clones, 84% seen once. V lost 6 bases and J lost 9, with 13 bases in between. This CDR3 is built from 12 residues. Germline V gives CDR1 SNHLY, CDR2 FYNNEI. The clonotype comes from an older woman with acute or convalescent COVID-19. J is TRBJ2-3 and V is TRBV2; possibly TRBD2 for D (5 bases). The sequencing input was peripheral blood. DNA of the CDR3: TGTGCCAGCAGGGGGAGCCTGGACACGCAGTATTTT. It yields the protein CASRGSLDTQYF.